This T cell receptor (beta chain) was sequenced in a study of T cells in localized non-small cell lung cancer. This CDR3 is built from 17 residues. The germline V gene encodes CDR1 ENHRY and CDR2 SYGVKD. Trimming cost V 0 bases and J 7 bases, with 16 bases left between them. On this clone itself: Its target is unknown.

Study-level results: Sequencing involved a lone tumor region, leaving heterogeneity possible. Uninvolved adjacent lung had the highest recorded T cell clonality, with tumor below it.

The data were produced by immunoSEQ multiplex PCR, yet TCRdb's version contains in-frame clones alone and is incomplete. This table has 45,000 to 70,000 clones, 70% to 90% appearing once. This specimen was peripheral blood, taken before any cancer treatment. The genes are TRBV10-3 and TRBJ1-6; D unclear. This receptor was taken from a woman aged 40 to 75 with stage I lung adenocarcinoma. The CDR3 sequence is CAISESRVGGVNSPLHF. The CDR3 DNA follows: TGTGCCATCAGTGAGTCGAGGGTCGGCGGCGTAAATTCACCCCTCCACTTT.